A selection of T cell receptor beta chains follows, all from one sample in a study of blood T cell repertoires in COVID-19. Clones were sequenced by immunoSEQ multiplex PCR, and TCRdb holds only the in-frame ones, with some missing. The sample lists 35,000 to 45,000 clones, approximately 90% occurring once. Sequencing was performed on peripheral blood. These receptors were taken from a man in his sixties with acute or convalescent COVID-19. The CDR3 runs from the conserved cysteine through the conserved F or W. Each record gives: clone size, D gene, J gene, V gene, CDR3 DNA, CDR3 protein. D genes are given only for firm matches. Not all rows give a size; the values are once, few, many and, for expanded clones, a class.

clone size: -; D gene: TRBD2; J gene: TRBJ2-7; V gene: TRBV5-1; CDR3 DNA: TGCGCCAGCAGCTTGGGATGGACTAGCGGGAGCTACGAGCAGTACTTC; CDR3 protein: CASSLGWTSGSYEQYF
clone size: -; D gene: TRBD1; J gene: TRBJ1-4; V gene: TRBV15; CDR3 DNA: TGTGCCACCAGCAGATTAACCGGGACAGGTCGCCAAAATGAAAAACTGTTTTTT; CDR3 protein: CATSRLTGTGRQNEKLFF
clone size: -; D gene: TRBD1; J gene: TRBJ1-2; V gene: TRBV7-2; CDR3 DNA: TGTGCCAGCAGGGGAGTAAGGGACAGTTGGGTCTATGGCTACACCTTC; CDR3 protein: CASRGVRDSWVYGYTF
clone size: -; D gene: TRBD2; J gene: TRBJ2-5; V gene: TRBV5-1; CDR3 DNA: TGCGCCAGCAGCGACAGGACTAGCGGGAGGAGAATGGAGACCCAGTACTTC; CDR3 protein: CASSDRTSGRRMETQYF
clone size: -; D gene: TRBD2; J gene: TRBJ2-3; V gene: TRBV20-1; CDR3 DNA: TGCAGTGCTAGTATGCGACTAGCGGGAATAACAGATACGCAGTATTTT; CDR3 protein: CSASMRLAGITDTQYF
clone size: -; D gene: -; J gene: TRBJ2-5; V gene: TRBV9; CDR3 DNA: TGTGCCAGCAGCGTAGATCAACAAGAGACCCAGTACTTC; CDR3 protein: CASSVDQQETQYF
clone size: -; D gene: -; J gene: TRBJ2-1; V gene: TRBV7-2; CDR3 DNA: TGTGCCAGCAGCTTAGCCCGAAAGAGCGAGCAGTTCTTC; CDR3 protein: CASSLARKSEQFF
clone size: -; D gene: -; J gene: TRBJ2-7; V gene: TRBV28; CDR3 DNA: TGTGCCAGCCAGGGGGGCACGGCCTATCGGACCTACGAGCAGTACTTC; CDR3 protein: CASQGGTAYRTYEQYF
clone size: -; D gene: -; J gene: TRBJ1-1; V gene: TRBV5-5; CDR3 DNA: TGTGCCAGCAGCTTGCTAGGGAGCGCCACTGAAGCTTTCTTT; CDR3 protein: CASSLLGSATEAFF
clone size: -; D gene: -; J gene: TRBJ1-6; V gene: TRBV5-6; CDR3 DNA: TGTGCCAGCAGCTCGCGGGTCGAGGGCTCACCCCTCCACTTT; CDR3 protein: CASSSRVEGSPLHF
clone size: once; D gene: -; J gene: TRBJ1-5; V gene: TRBV19; CDR3 DNA: TGTGCCAGTAGTATGAGAGGAGGGAATAATCAGCCCCAGCATTTT; CDR3 protein: CASSMRGGNNQPQHF
clone size: -; D gene: -; J gene: TRBJ1-4; V gene: TRBV12-3/TRBV12-4; CDR3 DNA: TGTGCCAGCAGTTTCTACGAAAAACTGTTTTTT; CDR3 protein: CASSFYEKLFF
clone size: -; D gene: TRBD1; J gene: TRBJ2-1; V gene: TRBV11-2; CDR3 DNA: TGTGCCAGCAGCACGCGACAGGGCTACAATGAGCAGTTCTTC; CDR3 protein: CASSTRQGYNEQFF
clone size: -; D gene: -; J gene: TRBJ2-5; V gene: TRBV19; CDR3 DNA: TGTGCCAGTAGTATCGGTAGCCAAGAGACCCAGTACTTC; CDR3 protein: CASSIGSQETQYF
clone size: -; D gene: TRBD1; J gene: TRBJ2-7; V gene: TRBV27; CDR3 DNA: TGTGCCAGCAGTCACTCCCCCGCCGGGACAGGGGGTTACGAGCAGTACTTC; CDR3 protein: CASSHSPAGTGGYEQYF
clone size: few; D gene: -; J gene: TRBJ1-4; V gene: TRBV4-3; CDR3 DNA: TGCGCCAGCAGCCAAGAGTGGCTCGGAGACAGATCTGAAAAACTGTTTTTT; CDR3 protein: CASSQEWLGDRSEKLFF
clone size: -; D gene: -; J gene: TRBJ1-3; V gene: TRBV5-1; CDR3 DNA: TGCGCCAGCAGCCCAGGACAGAACTCTGGAAACACCATATATTTT; CDR3 protein: CASSPGQNSGNTIYF
clone size: -; D gene: -; J gene: TRBJ2-3; V gene: TRBV7-8; CDR3 DNA: TGTGCCAGCAGCTTAGGACAGGGAGGAGATACGCAGTATTTT; CDR3 protein: CASSLGQGGDTQYF
clone size: -; D gene: -; J gene: TRBJ2-1; V gene: TRBV5-4; CDR3 DNA: TGTGCCAGCAGCTCTTTTAGAGGTGGCGGGTCTTACAATGAGCAGTTCTTC; CDR3 protein: CASSSFRGGGSYNEQFF
clone size: few; D gene: TRBD2; J gene: TRBJ2-1; V gene: TRBV28; CDR3 DNA: TGTGCCACGGGACTAGCGGGCCTCTACAATGAGCAGTTCTTC; CDR3 protein: CATGLAGLYNEQFF
clone size: -; D gene: -; J gene: TRBJ2-2; V gene: TRBV5-8; CDR3 DNA: TGTGCCAGCGACCCCCATGGGGCAGGGGGGACCGGGGAGCTGTTTTTT; CDR3 protein: CASDPHGAGGTGELFF
clone size: -; D gene: -; J gene: TRBJ2-3; V gene: TRBV28; CDR3 DNA: TGTGCCAGCAGTTCCCCAGGAGCGGATACCACAGATACGCAGTATTTT; CDR3 protein: CASSSPGADTTDTQYF
clone size: -; D gene: -; J gene: TRBJ1-4; V gene: TRBV9; CDR3 DNA: TGTGCCTCACAATCCGGGACATATGAAAAACTGTTTTTT; CDR3 protein: CASQSGTYEKLFF
clone size: few; D gene: -; J gene: TRBJ1-1; V gene: TRBV27; CDR3 DNA: TGTGCCAGCACATATCAGGAGGGCACTGAAGCTTTCTTT; CDR3 protein: CASTYQEGTEAFF
clone size: -; D gene: -; J gene: TRBJ1-6; V gene: TRBV6-5; CDR3 DNA: TGTGCCAGCAGCATTAACGGGAATTCACCCCTCCACTTT; CDR3 protein: CASSINGNSPLHF
clone size: -; D gene: TRBD2; J gene: TRBJ2-7; V gene: TRBV19; CDR3 DNA: TGTGCCAGTAGTATTCAAGTAGCGGGAGGCTTCGAGCAGTACTTC; CDR3 protein: CASSIQVAGGFEQYF
clone size: -; D gene: TRBD2; J gene: TRBJ2-3; V gene: TRBV7-6; CDR3 DNA: TGTGCCAGCAGCGCGGGGGGGGCTAGATCAGATACGCAGTATTTT; CDR3 protein: CASSAGGARSDTQYF
clone size: -; D gene: -; J gene: TRBJ2-3; V gene: TRBV10-3; CDR3 DNA: TGTGCCATCAGGGACTCAGATACGCAGTATTTT; CDR3 protein: CAIRDSDTQYF
clone size: -; D gene: -; J gene: TRBJ1-5; V gene: TRBV28; CDR3 DNA: TGTGCCAGCAGCTTTAATCAGCCCCAGCATTTT; CDR3 protein: CASSFNQPQHF
clone size: -; D gene: TRBD1; J gene: TRBJ2-5; V gene: TRBV19; CDR3 DNA: TGTGCCAGTAGCCGGACAGGGAACCAAGAGACCCAGTACTTC; CDR3 protein: CASSRTGNQETQYF
clone size: -; D gene: -; J gene: TRBJ1-3; V gene: TRBV15; CDR3 DNA: TGTGCCACCAGCAGAGATGGAGGGCTCGGAAACACCATATATTTT; CDR3 protein: CATSRDGGLGNTIYF
clone size: -; D gene: TRBD2; J gene: TRBJ2-1; V gene: TRBV5-1; CDR3 DNA: TGCGCCAGCGGCCCCGGGACTAGCGGTTACAATGAGCAGTTCTTC; CDR3 protein: CASGPGTSGYNEQFF
clone size: -; D gene: -; J gene: TRBJ2-2; V gene: TRBV7-9; CDR3 DNA: TGTGCCAGCAGCCCAGACTCCCTGGAAGGAAGGCGGGAGCTGTTTTTT; CDR3 protein: CASSPDSLEGRRELFF
clone size: -; D gene: TRBD2; J gene: TRBJ2-1; V gene: TRBV10-1; CDR3 DNA: TGCGCCAGCAGTGAGATAGCGGGAGGTTATGGTGAGCAGTTCTTC; CDR3 protein: CASSEIAGGYGEQFF
clone size: -; D gene: -; J gene: TRBJ2-2; V gene: TRBV2; CDR3 DNA: TGTGCCAGCTACTTTTACAGATCCGGGGAGCTGTTTTTT; CDR3 protein: CASYFYRSGELFF
clone size: -; D gene: -; J gene: TRBJ1-1; V gene: TRBV10-3; CDR3 DNA: TGTGCCATCAGTGAGTCGATGGCGAACACTGAAGCTTTCTTT; CDR3 protein: CAISESMANTEAFF
clone size: -; D gene: -; J gene: TRBJ1-1; V gene: TRBV19; CDR3 DNA: TGTGCCAGTACCTCCTGGGCAGGGGCCCTTGAAGCTTTCTTT; CDR3 protein: CASTSWAGALEAFF
clone size: -; D gene: -; J gene: TRBJ1-5; V gene: TRBV19; CDR3 DNA: TGTGCCAGTAGTATTACGGGGGATTCATATCAGCCCCAGCATTTT; CDR3 protein: CASSITGDSYQPQHF
clone size: -; D gene: TRBD1; J gene: TRBJ1-4; V gene: TRBV18; CDR3 DNA: TGTGCCAGCTCGGAGGGACAGGGACGAAATGAAAAACTGTTTTTT; CDR3 protein: CASSEGQGRNEKLFF
clone size: -; D gene: -; J gene: TRBJ2-2; V gene: TRBV2; CDR3 DNA: TGTGCCAGCAGTCTAAGTCAAGCCGGGGAGCTGTTTTTT; CDR3 protein: CASSLSQAGELFF
clone size: -; D gene: TRBD2; J gene: TRBJ2-3; V gene: TRBV15; CDR3 DNA: TGTGCCACCAGCAGTGGGGGGGACGCAGATACGCAGTATTTT; CDR3 protein: CATSSGGDADTQYF
clone size: -; D gene: -; J gene: TRBJ2-7; V gene: TRBV6-6; CDR3 DNA: TGTGCCAGCAGTTACTCGTACGAGGAGCAGTACTTC; CDR3 protein: CASSYSYEEQYF
clone size: -; D gene: TRBD2; J gene: TRBJ2-1; V gene: TRBV7-9; CDR3 DNA: TGTGCCAGCCTACGACTGGCGGGAGGGCAAGTCGATGAGCAGTTCTTC; CDR3 protein: CASLRLAGGQVDEQFF
clone size: -; D gene: -; J gene: TRBJ1-4; V gene: TRBV28; CDR3 DNA: TGTGCCAGCAGTTCCGACCCGTCGGGAGAAAAACTGTTTTTT; CDR3 protein: CASSSDPSGEKLFF
clone size: -; D gene: TRBD1; J gene: TRBJ2-7; V gene: TRBV29-1; CDR3 DNA: TGCAGCGCAAGGACAGGGGGAGCGTACGAGCAGTACTTC; CDR3 protein: CSARTGGAYEQYF
clone size: -; D gene: TRBD2; J gene: TRBJ2-2; V gene: TRBV29-1; CDR3 DNA: TGCAGCGTTGATGCTAGCGGGCAAATGACCGGGGAGCTGTTTTTT; CDR3 protein: CSVDASGQMTGELFF
clone size: -; D gene: TRBD1; J gene: TRBJ1-5; V gene: TRBV20-1; CDR3 DNA: TGCAGTGCTAATGACAGGGCCAATCAGCCCCAGCATTTT; CDR3 protein: CSANDRANQPQHF
clone size: -; D gene: -; J gene: TRBJ1-3; V gene: TRBV7-8; CDR3 DNA: TGTGCCAGCAGCCCATGGGGAGGGGTATCAGACACCATATATTTT; CDR3 protein: CASSPWGGVSDTIYF
clone size: -; D gene: -; J gene: TRBJ2-2; V gene: TRBV11-2; CDR3 DNA: TGTGCCAGCAGACATTACAGGGGACTCGGGGAGCTGTTTTTT; CDR3 protein: CASRHYRGLGELFF
clone size: -; D gene: TRBD1; J gene: TRBJ2-1; V gene: TRBV5-1; CDR3 DNA: TGCGCCAGCAGCTGGGACAGCAACAATGAGCAGTTCTTC; CDR3 protein: CASSWDSNNEQFF
clone size: -; D gene: -; J gene: TRBJ2-7; V gene: TRBV28; CDR3 DNA: TGTGCCAGCAGGCGGGACAGTTTCTACGAGCAGTACTTC; CDR3 protein: CASRRDSFYEQYF
clone size: -; D gene: -; J gene: TRBJ2-2; V gene: TRBV9; CDR3 DNA: TGTGCCAGCAGCGCGACTAGTACCGGGGAGCTGTTTTTT; CDR3 protein: CASSATSTGELFF
clone size: -; D gene: TRBD1; J gene: TRBJ1-2; V gene: TRBV30; CDR3 DNA: TGTGCCTGGAGTGCAGGGGGTTTGAACTATGGCTACACCTTC; CDR3 protein: CAWSAGGLNYGYTF
clone size: -; D gene: TRBD2; J gene: TRBJ2-1; V gene: TRBV11-2; CDR3 DNA: TGTGCCAGCAGCTTACGGGCGGGAGGGCCCTCCTACAATGAGCAGTTCTTC; CDR3 protein: CASSLRAGGPSYNEQFF
clone size: once; D gene: -; J gene: TRBJ1-2; V gene: TRBV12-3/TRBV12-4; CDR3 DNA: TGTGCCAGCAGTTTAATCGACTATGGCTACACCTTC; CDR3 protein: CASSLIDYGYTF
clone size: -; D gene: TRBD1; J gene: TRBJ2-3; V gene: TRBV18; CDR3 DNA: TGTGCCAGCTCAGGGGACAGTCCAGATACGCAGTATTTT; CDR3 protein: CASSGDSPDTQYF
clone size: -; D gene: -; J gene: TRBJ1-2; V gene: TRBV19; CDR3 DNA: TGTGCCAGTAGTATAGACTACAGGGCAGGGACACCCTATGGCTACACCTTC; CDR3 protein: CASSIDYRAGTPYGYTF